This T cell receptor beta chain was sequenced in a study of blood T cells in healthy people across ages. A J-beta primer mix and a sample-barcoded 5' primer were used in a second PCR of about 7 to 12 cycles. Any given sample supplied a minimum of 2.5 million CDR3-containing paired-end reads. TCRdb processed the 5' RACE reads anew with MiXCR; each CDR3 protein has one entry. The table lists approximately 1.5 million distinct CDR3 sequences, 34% of them singletons. CDR3 length equals 14 residues. Per the germline V gene, CDR1 is ENHRY and CDR2 is SYGVKD. Trimming shortened V by 10 bases and J by 5 bases, and 20 bases separated the two germline ends. Per sample, extraction of total RNA gave at least 5.5 micrograms in every case.

The chain employs TRBV10-3 and TRBJ2-5; D might be TRBD1 (6 bases). The TCR sequence derives from a woman younger than 45 in good health. Source material: blood. CDR3 loop: CATGTSKQRETQYF. CDR3 nucleotides: TGTGCCACTGGGACATCAAAACAGAGGGAGACCCAGTACTTC.